The following is a TCR beta chain sequence with its context. As yet, its antigen is unknown. The CDR3 covers 15 residues. Germline V gene data show CDR1 as ENHRY and CDR2 as SYGVKD. This sample is drawn from a study of T cells expressing NK-cell markers. About the research overall: Most of the eight sequenced donors were HCMV-seropositive; one was seronegative. The study, taken as a whole, reports: These clonotypes, the leaders elsewhere, also led the CD3+CD56-NKG2C+ fraction in a handful of donors.

With the 5' RACE reads reprocessed, TCRdb shows one record per CDR3 protein and no DNA. Listed are 150,000 to 160,000 distinct CDR3 sequences; 37% falls within the top ten. The sequence came from a woman between 50 and 59 years old in good health. The sequencing input was blood T cells: a sorted CD56 or NKG2C T cell subset, CD4+ or CD8+ T cells, or bulk PBMC T cells (not recorded which). The rearrangement uses TRBV10-3 and TRBJ2-3; the D call from TCRdb, TRBD2, cannot be confirmed without DNA. The CDR3 protein is CAISEPGLGTDTQYF.